This passage covers 13 T cell receptor beta chains from one sample sequenced in a study of T cell changes during pregnancy in multiple sclerosis. Measured with immunoSEQ multiplex PCR; TCRdb has only the in-frame clones, and not every one. The data contain roughly 66,000 clones, around 92% of them singletons. The material was peripheral blood, obtained in the first trimester of pregnancy. The receptors derive from a female donor with multiple sclerosis, enrolled in a pregnancy study.

This chain connects TRBV5-1 to TRBJ2-2, with D tentatively TRBD2 (5 bases). Trimming took 0 bases from V and 5 from J, leaving 8 bases between them. Germline values: CDR1 SGHRS, CDR2 YFSETQ. This CDR3 region has 14 residues. The CDR3 DNA reads TGCGCCAGCAGCTTGGCCCGGGAAACCGGGGAGCTGTTTTTT. It yields the protein CASSLARETGELFF.

The chain joins TRBV4-1 to TRBJ2-5, with D unclear. Germline values: CDR1 MGHRA, CDR2 YSYEKL. Trimming shortened V by 1 base and J by 1 base, and 16 bases separated the two germline ends. This CDR3 is built from 17 residues. The CDR3 sequence: CASSQGPWWLIQETQYF. In DNA, the CDR3 is TGCGCCAGCAGCCAAGGCCCGTGGTGGCTGATCCAAGAGACCCAGTACTTC.

The chain recombines TRBV30 with TRBJ2-4; possible D gene TRBD1, 6 bases. Per the germline V gene, CDR1 is GTSNPN and CDR2 is SVGIG (reference sequence). V lost 3 bases and J 0 bases, leaving 12 bases between the germline ends. The CDR3 length is 15 residues. The CDR3 sequence is CAWRKGVVAKNIQYF. CDR3 in DNA: TGTGCCTGGAGGAAGGGGGTCGTAGCCAAAAACATTCAGTACTTC.

To note about this clone: This likely comes from a read error, as the CDR3 has no conserved phenylalanine or tryptophan at its end. Because the CDR3's place on the DNA is in doubt, the DNA is left out and the CDR3 is given as listed by TCRdb. The rearrangement uses TRBV28 and TRBJ2-7; the table's D call of TRBD1 was not tested on the DNA. CDR1 and CDR2 from the germline V gene are MDHEN and SYDVKM. The CDR3 is 12 residues long, ends included. Here the CDR3 reads CASSFRSGTGNS.

The chain recombines TRBV5-6 with TRBJ2-1; TRBD1 is a possible D gene (6 bases). V lost 0 bases, J lost 2 bases, and 9 bases lay in between. Germline assignment: CDR1 SGHDT and CDR2 YYEEEE. The CDR3 totals 15 residues. CDR3 protein: CASSLDRAPYNEQFF. CDR3 sequence (DNA): TGTGCCAGCAGCTTGGACAGGGCCCCCTACAATGAGCAGTTCTTC.

The V call is TRBV2, the J call TRBJ1-5; TRBD1 aligns across 10 bases. CDR3 size: 15 residues. Losses at the gene ends were 3 bases for V and 6 bases for J; bases not matched to a gene: 5. Germline V CDR1 and CDR2: SNHLY, FYNNEI. Here the CDR3 DNA reads TGTGCCAGCAGTGAGATAGACAGGGGGCCTCAGCCCCAGCATTTT. This encodes CASSEIDRGPQPQHF.

This chain uses TRBV27 with TRBJ2-1, with TRBD2 matching over 13 bases. V lost 6 bases and J lost 8; bases outside the gene matches: 10. There are 16 residues in the CDR3. CDR1 and CDR2 from the germline V gene are MNHEY and SMNVEV (reference sequence). The CDR3 loop is CASRGWTSGRMHEQFF. The CDR3 nucleotides read TGTGCCAGCAGGGGATGGACTAGCGGGAGAATGCATGAGCAGTTCTTC.

The gene calls are TRBV19 and TRBJ2-2; 8 bases align to TRBD2. The ends lost 1 base at V and 2 bases at J; junction bases unmatched: 6. The CDR3 is made up of 17 amino acids. CDR1 and CDR2 from the germline V gene are LNHDA and SQIVND (reference sequence). The chain's CDR3 is CASSIVWVAGNTGELFF. Written as DNA, the CDR3 is TGTGCCAGTAGTATAGTTTGGGTAGCGGGAAACACCGGGGAGCTGTTTTTT.

V is TRBV4-2 and J is TRBJ2-1; a possible D gene is TRBD2 (5 bases). Trimming pared 1 base from V and 3 bases from J, leaving 16 bases between. CDR3 size: 17 residues. Germline-derived CDR1 and CDR2 are LGHNA and YNFKEQ. The CDR3 bases are TGTGCCAGCAGCCAAGTAGGGAGCGGCAGATACTACAATGAGCAGTTCTTC. Its protein product is CASSQVGSGRYYNEQFF.

The rearrangement links TRBV4-3 to TRBJ2-1; the match to TRBD2 covers 9 bases. CDR1 and CDR2 (germline): LGHNA, YSLEER. V lost 0 bases, J lost 4 bases, and 4 bases stayed unmatched. This CDR3 has 16 residues. DNA of the CDR3: TGCGCCAGCAGCCAAGATCCTAGCGGGGAATACAATGAGCAGTTCTTC. Encoded protein: CASSQDPSGEYNEQFF.

The genes are TRBV2 and TRBJ2-7; a possible D gene is TRBD1 (6 bases). The germline V gene encodes CDR1 SNHLY and CDR2 FYNNEI. The CDR3 has 15 residues. Trimming took 3 bases from V and 2 from J, leaving 14 bases between them. The CDR3: CASSDIVDSPYEQYF. For the CDR3, the DNA is TGTGCCAGCAGTGACATCGTGGACAGCCCCTACGAGCAGTACTTC.

This clone was seen just once. The V gene is TRBV6-6, the J gene TRBJ1-1, with D unclear. From germline, CDR1 is MNHNY and CDR2 SVGAGI (reference sequence). The CDR3 totals 15 residues. V lost 6 bases and J 4 bases, leaving 18 bases between the germline ends. CDR3 bases: TGTGCCAGCAGCCGCCGGGAGGCAATCGGCACTGAAGCTTTCTTT. Its protein product is CASSRREAIGTEAFF.

The rearrangement joins TRBV5-5 to TRBJ2-7; TRBD1 matches at 9 bases. Unmatched junction bases numbered 5, after V lost 4 bases and J lost 3 bases. Germline CDR1 reads SGHKS; CDR2 reads YYEKEE (reference sequence). The CDR3 covers 14 residues. Here the CDR3 DNA reads TGTGCCAGCAGCGGGACAGGGCTTAGCTACGAGCAGTACTTC. Protein: CASSGTGLSYEQYF. Together with reference TRBV5-5 and TRBJ2-7, the CDR3 gives the full variable domain: DAGVTQSPTHLIKTRGQQVTLRCSPISGHKSVSWYQQVLGQGPQFIFQYYEKEERGRGNFPDRFSARQFPNYSSELNVNALLLGDSALYLCASSGTGLSYEQYFGPGTRLTVT.